Below are 20 T cell receptor beta chains sequenced from a single sample in a study of Graves' ophthalmopathy and Graves' hyperthyroidism. Amplified TCR beta CDR3 regions were obtained using RNA transcripts as template. HTBI primers primed a first-round RT-PCR, and a second-round multiplex PCR followed. TCRdb fed the multiplex PCR reads into MiXCR, producing one record per CDR3 protein. The profile shows more than 550,000 distinct CDR3 sequences, about 38% of them singletons. Sequenced: peripheral blood. The receptors here all came from an adult man with Graves' ophthalmopathy.

There are a few counts of this clonotype. This chain joins TRBV4-3 and TRBJ1-1; TRBD1 aligns across 8 bases. CDR3 size: 15 residues. CDR1 and CDR2 (germline): LGHNA, YSLEER. Losses at the gene ends were 1 base for V and 3 bases for J; bases not matched to a gene: 4. The CDR3, as DNA: TGCGCCAGCAGCCAAGGGGCAGGGGGCTACACTGAAGCTTTCTTT. Amino acids: CASSQGAGGYTEAFF.

This clonotype was found many times. The chain links TRBV6-6 to TRBJ2-7; 8 bases map to TRBD1. Per the germline V gene, CDR1 is MNHNY and CDR2 is SVGAGI (reference sequence). V shed 2 bases, J shed 2 bases, and the junction held 2 bases outside the gene matches. The CDR3 is 14 amino acids. CDR3 in amino acids: CASSYPGQAYEQYF. The CDR3 coding sequence is TGTGCCAGCAGTTACCCGGGACAGGCCTACGAGCAGTACTTC.

Only a few counts were recorded for this clonotype. CDR3 in amino acids: CASSYHRRETQYF. CDR3 coding DNA: TGTGCCAGCAGTTACCACCGGCGAGAGACCCAGTACTTC. V gene TRBV6-5 combines with J gene TRBJ2-5; no reliable D call. V was clipped by 2 bases and J by 4 bases, with 8 bases between them. Germline V gives CDR1 MNHEY, CDR2 SVGAGI. The CDR3 runs to 13 residues.

The gene calls are TRBV6-6 and TRBJ2-5, with 9 bases lining up with TRBD1. The CDR3 totals 13 residues. Germline CDR1 reads MNHNY; CDR2 reads SVGAGI (reference sequence). Trimming took 5 bases from V and 5 from J; bases not matched to a gene: 3. The CDR3 is CASSGTGMETQYF. CDR3 coding DNA: TGTGCCAGCAGTGGGACAGGGATGGAGACCCAGTACTTC.

In its sample, this clonotype was seen many times. J is TRBJ2-5 and V is TRBV5-1; D may match TRBD1 or TRBD2 (7 bases each). Trimming took 4 bases from V and 4 from J, leaving 17 bases between them. Germline assignment: CDR1 SGHRS and CDR2 YFSETQ. The CDR3 is 15 amino acids. The CDR3 nucleotides read TGCGCCAGCAGCCGTAGGACAGGCGGGGGAGAGACCCAGTACTTC. It codes for CASSRRTGGGETQYF. The full variable domain, its missing parts supplied by reference TRBV5-1 and TRBJ2-5, is KAGVTQTPRYLIKTRGQQVTLSCSPISGHRSVSWYQQTPGQGLQFLFEYFSETQRNKGNFPGRFSGRQFSNSRSEMNVSTLELGDSALYLCASSRRTGGGETQYFGPGTRLLVL.

This clonotype showed up just once. An end of the junction differs from the germline gene, which may be a read error. The chain employs TRBV6-5 and TRBJ1-3; TRBD1 aligns across 9 bases. The CDR3 is 14 amino acids. The germline V gene has CDR1 MNHEY and CDR2 SVGAGI. CDR3 sequence (DNA): TGTGCCGGCAGAAGGGACAGGGCAGGAAACACCATATATTTT. Translating it yields CAGRRDRAGNTIYF.

This clonotype showed up just a few times. This chain connects TRBV4-2 to TRBJ1-4; D remains ambiguous. The CDR3 contains 15 residues. Germline V lookup: CDR1 LGHNA, CDR2 YNFKEQ. With 5 bases removed from V and 6 bases from J, the gap between germline ends came to 16 bases. CDR3 in amino acids: CASSEVGVRDEKLFF. In nucleotides, the CDR3 is TGTGCCAGCAGCGAAGTTGGGGTCCGAGATGAAAAACTGTTTTTT.

This clonotype was found many times. The rearrangement links TRBV20-1 to TRBJ2-5; 9 positions match TRBD1. Germline lookup yields CDR1 DFQATT and CDR2 SNEGSKA (reference sequence). Trimming at V came to 0 bases and at J to 9 bases, leaving 11 bases not matched to a gene. This CDR3 has 15 amino acids. The CDR3 protein is CSAREGVDRGGSQYF. The DNA of the CDR3 is TGCAGTGCTAGAGAGGGTGTCGACAGGGGGGGATCCCAGTACTTC.

V gene TRBV29-1 combines with J gene TRBJ2-5; weak D call: TRBD1 (5 bases). Germline V gene sequence: CDR1 SQVTM, CDR2 ANQGSEA. V was shortened by 7 bases and J by 2 bases, with 11 bases between the two germline ends. CDR3 length equals 12 residues. For the CDR3, the DNA is TGCAGCGCTGGGGCAGAACAAGAGACCCAGTACTTC. Translating it yields CSAGAEQETQYF.

The chain joins TRBV12-3 or TRBV12-4 to TRBJ1-1; D not certain. The CDR3 consists of 12 residues. The ends were cut back, 7 bases at V and 10 bases at J, with 16 bases in the middle. The CDR3 nucleotides read TGTGCCAGCAATAGCCAGTGGAGCGGAGCTTTCTTT. Its protein product is CASNSQWSGAFF.

V is TRBV11-2 and J is TRBJ1-4; perhaps TRBD1 as D (6 bases). This CDR3 is built from 15 residues. The germline V gene has CDR1 SGHAT and CDR2 FQNNGV. Trimming took off 0 bases at V and 8 bases at J, with 13 bases between the two ends. CDR3 DNA sequence: TGTGCCAGCAGCTTAGAGGGGGCAGGGTACGAAAAACTGTTTTTT. This codes for CASSLEGAGYEKLFF. Based on the CDR3 plus reference TRBV11-2 and TRBJ1-4, the full variable domain is EAGVAQSPRYKIIEKRQSVAFWCNPISGHATLYWYQQILGQGPKLLIQFQNNGVVDDSQLPKDRFSAERLKGVDSTLKIQPAKLEDSAVYLCASSLEGAGYEKLFFGSGTQLSVL.

The rearrangement links TRBV29-1 to TRBJ1-1, with D uncertain. The CDR3 has 10 residues. The ends were cut back, 8 bases at V and 6 bases at J, with 10 bases in the middle. Looked up from germline, CDR1 is SQVTM and CDR2 is ANQGSEA. The chain's CDR3 is CSHSGSEAFF. In DNA form, the CDR3 reads TGCAGCCACAGTGGGTCTGAAGCTTTCTTT.

V is TRBV10-3 and J is TRBJ2-7, with 7 bases lining up with TRBD2. The germline gives CDR1 ENHRY, CDR2 SYGVKD. V gave up 7 bases and J gave up 1 base; unmatched junction bases: 19. CDR3 length: 18 residues. The CDR3: CAIKDLGGASAYSYEQYF. The CDR3 bases are TGTGCCATCAAGGACCTGGGAGGGGCTAGCGCATATTCCTACGAGCAGTACTTC.

V and J are TRBV19 and TRBJ1-4; D not resolved. Germline V gene sequence: CDR1 LNHDA, CDR2 SQIVND (reference sequence). CDR3 length: 15 residues. Trimming took 5 bases from V and 3 from J, leaving 13 bases between them. In DNA, the CDR3 is TGTGCCAGTAGTTATGAGGGCATCGCTAATGAAAAACTGTTTTTT. This codes for CASSYEGIANEKLFF.

This clonotype appeared many times. Written as DNA, the CDR3 is TGCAGCGCCCAGTATCACACCGGGGAGCTGTTTTTT. It encodes CSAQYHTGELFF. The chain couples TRBV29-1 to TRBJ2-2, with no clear D. Trimming took 7 bases from V and 3 from J, leaving 9 bases between them. This CDR3 is 12 amino acids long. Germline assignment: CDR1 SQVTM and CDR2 ANQGSEA.

As for this clonotype: The CDR3 ends on some other residue instead of the conserved phenylalanine or tryptophan, so this is likely a read error. The DNA is left out, because the CDR3 cannot be placed on it with certainty; the CDR3 is given as TCRdb lists it. The CDR3 region is CASSERRG. The rearrangement uses TRBV10-2 and TRBJ2-7; the D call of TRBD2 is as the table states it, not checked on the DNA. Germline-derived CDR1 and CDR2 are WSHSY and SAAADI. With termini counted, the CDR3 has 8 amino acids.

This clonotype was detected only a few times. A read error may explain this, as a much larger clone is one base away. The chain combines TRBV5-1 with TRBJ1-5; D perhaps matches TRBD1 (5 bases). CDR3 length equals 14 residues. V was clipped by 7 bases and J by 0 bases, with 11 bases between them. Germline V gene sequence: CDR1 SGHRS, CDR2 YFSETQ. The CDR3 DNA reads as TGCGCCAGCGGCCTTACAGGTAGCAATCAGCCCCAGCATTTT. It encodes CASGLTGSNQPQHF.

For this clonotype: A much larger clone differs from this one at a single base, so this may be a read error. The chain links TRBV12-3 or TRBV12-4 to TRBJ2-6; the D call may be TRBD1 or TRBD2 (6 bases each). The CDR3 loop spans 14 amino acids. CDR3 in amino acids: CASRRGSGANVPTF. For the CDR3, the DNA is TGTGCCAGCAGAAGGGGCTCGGGGGCCAACGTCCCGACTTTC.

This clonotype has just a few counts. V usage is TRBV30 and J usage is TRBJ1-1; D unresolved. This CDR3 is 14 amino acids long. Trimming took off 0 bases at V and 0 bases at J, with 8 bases between the two ends. Germline V CDR1 and CDR2: GTSNPN, SVGIG (reference sequence). CDR3 bases: TGTGCCTGGAGTGTATGGCAGTTGAACACTGAAGCTTTCTTT. This sequence encodes CAWSVWQLNTEAFF.

Remarks on this clonotype: This CDR3 is missing its conserved last phenylalanine or tryptophan, likely due to a read error. The genes are TRBV11-3 and TRBJ1-4, with D unresolved. The germline gives CDR1 SGHNT, CDR2 YENEEA. The V and J ends lost 5 bases and 8 bases respectively, with 12 bases between them. The CDR3 extends over 13 amino acids. The CDR3: CASSPRFGEKLFL. DNA for the CDR3: TGTGCCAGCAGCCCCCGTTTCGGAGAAAAACTGTTTCTT.